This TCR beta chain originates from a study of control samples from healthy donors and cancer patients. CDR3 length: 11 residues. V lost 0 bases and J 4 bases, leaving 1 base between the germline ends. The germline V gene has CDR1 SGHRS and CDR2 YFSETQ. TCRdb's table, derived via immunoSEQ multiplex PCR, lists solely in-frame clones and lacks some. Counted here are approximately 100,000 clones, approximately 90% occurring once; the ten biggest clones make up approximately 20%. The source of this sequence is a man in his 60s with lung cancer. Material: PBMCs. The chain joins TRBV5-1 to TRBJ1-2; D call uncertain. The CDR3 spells CASSLGYGYTF. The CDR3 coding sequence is TGCGCCAGCAGCTTGGGCTATGGCTACACCTTC.